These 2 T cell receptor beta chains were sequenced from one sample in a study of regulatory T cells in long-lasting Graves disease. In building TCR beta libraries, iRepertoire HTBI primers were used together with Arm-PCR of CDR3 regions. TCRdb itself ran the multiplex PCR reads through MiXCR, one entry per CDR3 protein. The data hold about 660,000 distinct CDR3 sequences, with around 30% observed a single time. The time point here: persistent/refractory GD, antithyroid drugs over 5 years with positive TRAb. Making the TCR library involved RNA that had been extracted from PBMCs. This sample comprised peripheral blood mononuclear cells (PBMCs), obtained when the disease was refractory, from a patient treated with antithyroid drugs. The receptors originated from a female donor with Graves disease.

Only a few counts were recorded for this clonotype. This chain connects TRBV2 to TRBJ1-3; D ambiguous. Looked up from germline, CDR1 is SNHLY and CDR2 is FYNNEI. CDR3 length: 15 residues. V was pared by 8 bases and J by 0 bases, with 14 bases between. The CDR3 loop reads CASSPVVSSGNTIYF. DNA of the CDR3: TGTGCCAGCTCCCCGGTCGTCAGCTCTGGAAACACCATATATTTT. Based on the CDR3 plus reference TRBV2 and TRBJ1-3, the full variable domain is EPEVTQTPSHQVTQMGQEVILRCVPISNHLYFYWYRQILGQKVEFLVSFYNNEISEKSEIFDDQFSVERPDGSNFTLKIRSTKLEDSAMYFCASSPVVSSGNTIYFGEGSWLTVV.

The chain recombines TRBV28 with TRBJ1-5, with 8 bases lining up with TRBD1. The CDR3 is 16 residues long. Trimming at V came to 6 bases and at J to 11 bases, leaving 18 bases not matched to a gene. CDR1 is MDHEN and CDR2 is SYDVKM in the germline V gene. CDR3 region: CASSTITGGQAGAQHF. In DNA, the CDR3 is TGTGCCAGCAGCACGATCACAGGGGGGCAGGCAGGGGCCCAGCATTTT.